These T cell receptor beta chains were read from a single sample in a study of patients and donors after allogeneic stem cell transplantation. TCRdb redid the calling of the RT-PCR reads with MiXCR, one entry per CDR3 protein. The data contain some 880,000 distinct CDR3 sequences, about 20% of them seen just once; the ten biggest clones take up approximately 5.9%. The sample was blood, either unsorted or a sorted T cell fraction (not recorded which). The origin of the receptors is a human donor who was either an allogeneic HSCT recipient or a stem cell or donor lymphocyte infusion donor (not recorded which). It is not recorded whose cells these are; they may come from a transplant donor. CDR3s include the opening cysteine and the closing phenylalanine or tryptophan. Fields, in order: J gene, clone size, CDR3 length, D gene, V gene, CDR3 DNA, CDR3 protein. The D gene is left open where the match is weak. Size is omitted from some rows. Given values are once, few, many or a class for expanded clones.

>TRBJ2-7|few|15|TRBD1|TRBV15
TGTGCCACCATGTTCTCGACAGGGGGGCTCTACGAGCAGTACTTC
CATMFSTGGLYEQYF
>TRBJ1-2|NA|13|NA|TRBV7-9
TGTGCCAGCAGCTTATATCAAGACCGCGGCTACACCTTC
CASSLYQDRGYTF
>TRBJ1-5|NA|14|NA|TRBV3-1
TGTGCCAGCAGCGATCAGGAGGTAGGGCAGCCCCAGCATTTT
CASSDQEVGQPQHF
>TRBJ2-2|NA|15|TRBD1|TRBV2
TGTGCCAGCAGTGAAAGGGGGCGAGGCACCGGGGAGCTGTTTTTT
CASSERGRGTGELFF
>TRBJ2-1|NA|13|NA|TRBV7-3
TGTGCCAGCAGCTTAGTAGTGGGGGGTGAGCAGTTCTTC
CASSLVVGGEQFF
>TRBJ2-1|NA|16|TRBD2|TRBV11-1
TGTGCCAGCAGGGTTTGGACTAGCGGGAGGACTGGTGAGCAGTTCTTC
CASRVWTSGRTGEQFF
>TRBJ2-1|many|14|TRBD1|TRBV12-3/TRBV12-4
TGTGCCAGCACTCACCTGGGACAGTTCAATGAGCAGTTCTTC
CASTHLGQFNEQFF
>TRBJ2-2|NA|18|NA|TRBV4-2
TGTGCCAGCAGCCAAGATCAACGCGGGGCCACCTACACCGGGGAGCTGTTTTTT
CASSQDQRGATYTGELFF
>TRBJ1-1|NA|13|NA|TRBV6-6
TGTGCCATCCTCGAAGGGGGGGCTGCTGAAGCTTTCTTT
CAILEGGAAEAFF
>TRBJ1-6|NA|15|TRBD1|TRBV27
TGTGCCAGCAGGCAAGGGACAGGGGATAACTCACCCCTCCACTTT
CASRQGTGDNSPLHF
>TRBJ2-2|many|14|NA|TRBV12-3/TRBV12-4
TGTGCCAACAAAGGGCTAGCCGAGACCGGGGAGCTGTTTTTT
CANKGLAETGELFF
>TRBJ1-2|NA|13|NA|TRBV20-1
TGCAGTGCTAGTTATTGGGAGGGCTATGGCTACACCTTC
CSASYWEGYGYTF
>TRBJ1-2|NA|14|NA|TRBV5-1
TGCGCCAGCAGCTTGGGCCGGGAGGCCAATGGCTACACCTTC
CASSLGREANGYTF
>TRBJ2-3|few|17|NA|TRBV7-8
TGTGCCAGCAGCTACCCCCTGACAGAGCCTAGCACAGATACGCAGTATTTT
CASSYPLTEPSTDTQYF
>TRBJ1-2|few|13|TRBD1|TRBV6-5
TGTGCCAGCAGTTACGGAGGGGGCCCTGGCTACACCTTC
CASSYGGGPGYTF
>TRBJ2-7|NA|17|NA|TRBV21-1
TGTGCCAGCAGCTCCTCGGACAGAAGGGGGACATCCTACGAGCAGTACTTC
CASSSSDRRGTSYEQYF
>TRBJ1-5|few|15|NA|TRBV6-2/TRBV6-3
TGTGCCAGCAGTGACAGACAGGTTGTAAATCAGCCCCAGCATTTT
CASSDRQVVNQPQHF
>TRBJ2-3|few|15|NA|TRBV6-1
TGTGCCAGCACCCGAGGGGGGTCTATAGGAGATACGCAGTATTTT
CASTRGGSIGDTQYF
>TRBJ2-1|few|12|NA|TRBV25-1
TGTGCCAGCAGGGGTAGGGCCAATGAGCAGTTCTTC
CASRGRANEQFF
>TRBJ2-1|NA|15|NA|TRBV20-1
TGCAGTGCTAGACGTTCCAGCGGGCGTTACAATGAGCAGTTCTTC
CSARRSSGRYNEQFF
>TRBJ2-6|few|14|NA|TRBV20-1
TGCAGTGCATATACAGGCTACGGGGCCAACGTCCTGACTTTC
CSAYTGYGANVLTF
>TRBJ2-1|few|11|NA|TRBV2
TGTGCCAGCACGGGCGAGGGGGAGCAGTTCTTC
CASTGEGEQFF
>TRBJ1-3|NA|18|NA|TRBV12-3/TRBV12-4
TGTGCCAGCAGTTTAGCCATCCTGGAACGGCTATCTGGAAACACCATATATTTT
CASSLAILERLSGNTIYF
>TRBJ2-6|few|17|NA|TRBV5-6
TGTGCCAGCACCAAGTTGGACTCTACCACTGGGGCCAACGTCCTGACTTTC
CASTKLDSTTGANVLTF
>TRBJ2-7|NA|15|NA|TRBV4-2
TGTGCCAGCAGCCAAGAGAACGGGCTCACCTACGAGCAGTACTTC
CASSQENGLTYEQYF
>TRBJ1-6|NA|13|TRBD1|TRBV29-1
TGCAGCGGACCAGGGGGGCAGGTTCCACCCCTCCACTTT
CSGPGGQVPPLHF
>TRBJ1-1|few|16|NA|TRBV24-1
TGTGCCACCAGTGAGGCCACACCGGGCCCTAACACTGAAGCTTTCTTT
CATSEATPGPNTEAFF
>TRBJ1-6|many|14|NA|TRBV28
TGTGCCAGCAGTTTCCGGGACTTTGATTCACCCCTCCACTTT
CASSFRDFDSPLHF
>TRBJ2-7|many|13|NA|TRBV10-3
TGTGCCATCAGTGGGGGGGAACCCTACGAGCAGTACTTC
CAISGGEPYEQYF
>TRBJ1-5|few|15|TRBD1|TRBV6-2/TRBV6-3
TGTGCCAGCAGTATCCCGGGACAGCGCCATCAGCCCCAGCATTTT
CASSIPGQRHQPQHF
>TRBJ2-1|NA|15|TRBD1|TRBV5-1
TGCGCCAGCAGCTCCGACAGGGGGCTAGGGAATGAGCAGTTCTTC
CASSSDRGLGNEQFF
>TRBJ2-7|NA|12|TRBD2|TRBV30
TGTGCCTGGGGGCGGGGGGAGTACGAGCAGTACTTC
CAWGRGEYEQYF
>TRBJ1-2|few|14|TRBD1|TRBV7-3
TGTGCCAGCACCCCGGACAGGGGAGACTATGGCTACACCTTC
CASTPDRGDYGYTF
>TRBJ1-2|NA|15|NA|TRBV12-3/TRBV12-4
TGTGCCGGCAGTTTGTGGACAGATAATAACTATGGCTACACCTTC
CAGSLWTDNNYGYTF
>TRBJ2-3|NA|15|TRBD2|TRBV3-1
TGTGCCAGCAGCCCAGTGGGACTAGCCTCAGATACGCAGTATTTT
CASSPVGLASDTQYF
>TRBJ2-1|few|16|TRBD1|TRBV18
TGTGCCAGCTCACCACCGGGGACAGAAAGGGCCCATGAGCAGTTCTTC
CASSPPGTERAHEQFF
>TRBJ2-1|NA|13|TRBD2|TRBV20-1
TGCAGTGCTCGCCAACTAGCGCTCAATGAGCAGTTCTTC
CSARQLALNEQFF